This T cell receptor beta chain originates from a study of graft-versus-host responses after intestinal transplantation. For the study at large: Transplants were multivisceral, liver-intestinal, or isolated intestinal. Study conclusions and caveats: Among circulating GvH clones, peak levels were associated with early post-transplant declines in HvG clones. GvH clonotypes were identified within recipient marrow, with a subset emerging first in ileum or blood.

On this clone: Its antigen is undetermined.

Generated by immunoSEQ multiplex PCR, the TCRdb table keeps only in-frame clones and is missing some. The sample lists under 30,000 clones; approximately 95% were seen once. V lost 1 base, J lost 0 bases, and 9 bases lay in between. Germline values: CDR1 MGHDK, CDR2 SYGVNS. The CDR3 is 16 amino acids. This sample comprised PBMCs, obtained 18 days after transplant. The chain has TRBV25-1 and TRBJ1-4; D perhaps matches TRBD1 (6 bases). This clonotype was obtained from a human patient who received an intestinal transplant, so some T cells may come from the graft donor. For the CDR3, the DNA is TGTGCCAGCAGTGAATCCCGGACAGCAACTAATGAAAAACTGTTTTTT. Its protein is CASSESRTATNEKLFF.